This T cell receptor (beta chain) originates from a study of T-cell memory formation after mild COVID-19 (dated by TCRdb to about 2021). General notes on the study: Most TCR sequence clusters were specific to one of the two donors. In a couple of donors, T-cell clones that expanded and contracted after mild COVID-19 were followed by sequencing TCRalpha and TCRbeta repertoires longitudinally. Two young, previously healthy adult volunteers made up the cohort, one male and one female.

The CDR3, from cysteine to phenylalanine, totals 14 residues. The retained sequence is limited to the CDR3, 42 bases, with the frame set at the first base. CDR1 and CDR2 (SGHDT, YYEEEE) derive from the germline V gene. Trimmed from V: 1 base; trimmed from J: 5 bases; junction bases lacking a gene match: 3. About this clonotype: Its binding antigen is unknown. No base-level quality is on record; no much larger clone is a single base apart.

The run used an Illumina NovaSeq 6000. cDNA libraries for TCRalpha and TCRbeta were prepared by 5'RACE using constant-segment primers, with sample barcodes and unique molecular identifiers added. Trizol reagent was used to extract RNA from every sample. Amplification of the libraries took two PCR steps, and the second step added a second sample barcode plus Illumina TruSeq adapters. Sequencing of libraries was performed on an Illumina NovaSeq with 2 x 150 bp paired-end reads. In the source study's methods: Demultiplexing of reads and collapsing into UMI-guided consensus sequences were performed with migec v1.2.7. Using mixcr v2.1.11, UMI consensuses were aligned to TRA and TRB V and J templates and then assembled into clonotypes. A clonotype was counted as expanded or contracted only when both edgeR and NoisET called the clonotype significant, with the noise models trained on biological replicates. For edgeR calls, the cutoffs were a false discovery rate-adjusted p below 0.01 and a log2 fold-change threshold of 1. As an exploratory analysis of dynamics, PCA with hierarchical clustering was applied to max-normalized trajectories of the 1000 most abundant clonotypes. The CD4 or CD8 phenotype of responding clones was assigned using the separately sequenced CD4+ and CD8+ repertoires. The public reads were run again by TCRdb, first through fastp at Q25 and then through MiXCR, and only productive beta chains were kept. All rows with the same CDR3 protein become a single entry with the most common DNA and genes. It is TCRdb's table, rather than the study itself, that gives the V and J calls and clone size. This sample lists 190,000 or so distinct CDR3 sequences; roughly 10% were detected once. The ten largest account for around 3.3% of the sample.

Overall results and qualifications from the work: Clones contracting from day 15 to 85 had balanced CD4/CD8 phenotypes, while a second wave expanding from day 15 to 37 was biased towards CD4+. Only two mild cases were covered in the study, and larger cohorts including severe cases with pre-infection samples were considered necessary. Whether the second-wave clones peaking on day 37 were SARS-CoV-2 specific was not confirmed. Some responding clones were found in pre-infection memory, which suggests that pre-existing cross-reactive memory T cells took part in the SARS-CoV-2 response. Contracting CD4+ clones appeared mostly in the CM and EM memory subsets, whereas CD8+ clones were enriched in EMRA.

Ficoll-Paque density gradient centrifugation was used to isolate PBMCs. The TCR was taken from a man aged 18 to 29 who had mild COVID-19 (a few samples of this study predate the infection). The sample titles of this study are shuffled in the database, so cell type and time point are left out; the donor was told from shared clones. Sequencing was performed on PBMCs or a T cell subset sorted from them (not recorded which). The V gene is TRBV5-6 and the J gene is TRBJ1-2; TRBD1 agrees with 9 junctional bases. The CDR3 in this case is CASSLTGGAYGYTF. The sequenced DNA: TGTGCCAGCAGCTTGACAGGGGGCGCTTATGGCTACACCTTC.